This T cell receptor (beta chain) originates from a study of PD-1 blockade in classical Hodgkin lymphoma. Concerning this clone: What it binds is unknown.

The time point denotes: cycle 4 day 1 (C4D1), after more than five weeks of nivolumab. All the patients suffered relapse after autologous stem cell transplantation, and brentuximab vedotin exposure differed. Best responses fell into complete response, partial response or progressive disease. Measured with immunoSEQ multiplex PCR; TCRdb has only the in-frame clones, and not every one. The table has 40,000 to 55,000 clones, 80% seen once. This CDR3 contains 13 residues. Between the trimmed V and J ends, which lost 0 bases and 1 base, there was a span of 3 bases. Germline values: CDR1 ENHRY, CDR2 SYGVKD. Overall study results and limits: Complete responders' diversity at baseline resembled that of newly diagnosed patients. CD4+ TCR diversity climbed significantly by C4D1, unlike CD8+ TCR diversity. The causes of the repertoire differences, possibly disease activity or prior therapy, remain undefined.

This TCR was recovered from a human donor with classical Hodgkin lymphoma. The chain joins TRBV10-3 to TRBJ1-2; D is ambiguous. This material consisted of peripheral blood mononuclear cells (PBMCs), taken before the fourth cycle of nivolumab. The CDR3 DNA reads TGTGCCATCAGTGAGTCGTATAACTATGGCTACACCTTC. Its translation: CAISESYNYGYTF.